This T cell receptor beta chain derives from a study of T cell repertoires in cytomegalovirus infection. For the study at large: Matching HLA type and CMV infection were both indicated by public TCR beta signatures.

A single record per CDR3 protein comes from TCRdb applying MiXCR to the reads. This table holds about half a million distinct CDR3 sequences, about 33% found once. Study-wide results and caveats: Cumulative public TCR beta family frequency identified carriers of CMV plus the relevant HLA.

A remark on this clonotype: Its specificity is unknown.

Germline V gene sequence: CDR1 SGHTA, CDR2 FQGNSA. Trimming took off 4 bases at V and 6 bases at J, with 13 bases between the two ends. CDR3 size: 15 residues. The receptor was isolated from a human donor in good health (CMV status not recorded). Some clones in this sample may be carry-over from other donors' samples. The source was cultured PBMCs, collected from culture after CMV antigen stimulation. This sequence joins TRBV7-2 and TRBJ1-6, with a possible D match to TRBD1 (6 bases). Written as DNA, the CDR3 is TGTGCCAGCAGCTCAGGAGGGGGGGCTAATTCACCCCTCCACTTT. This translates into CASSSGGGANSPLHF.